This T cell receptor (beta chain) was recorded in a study of shared clonotypes between healthy human individuals (TCRdb year 2020). The study in broad terms: The cohort included three men and two women between 18 and 49 years of age. Libraries were prepared and TCR repertoires were sequenced by different laboratories using diverse techniques, in order to increase sequencing depth and limit assay-specific biases. To estimate repertoire size and how much clonotype sharing occurs between individuals, the study deeply sequenced the blood TCR repertoires of a handful of healthy adults. Per donor, leukapheresis produced somewhere between about 0.8 and 9.5 billion PBMCs. What the research found in general, with its limitations: Sampling was restricted to blood, and TCR repertoires in tissues likely differ from the TCR repertoires found in blood. Because the study included a small number of donors, the genetic and exposure-history diversity represented was limited. Pairwise subsampling led to the expectation that sequencing depth would affect the degree of clonotype sharing among donors.

Using the deep immunoSEQ assay, multiplex PCR amplified TCR CDR3 regions from genomic DNA. Genomic DNA extracted from each cell subset was distributed evenly over all wells of several immunoSEQ 96-well plates, and each plate served as one replicate. For unsorted PBMC, each replicate PCR was loaded with roughly 0.3 ug genomic DNA, equivalent to about 30,000 T cell genomes. Ten immunoSEQ deep assay plates were used to sequence unsorted PBMC genomic DNA. Purified libraries were quantified with a Qubit 3.0 fluorometer, sized on a Bioanalyzer 2100, and re-quantified with the KAPA Library Quantification kit. Every immunoSEQ 96-well plate was sequenced on a separate single-read 150-cycle Illumina NextSeq 550 flow cell. As for the authors' bioinformatics: The immunoSEQ output contained only junctional sequences without quality scores, so filtering could not match that applied to full-length reads. To assign V/J genes and CDR3, sequences were annotated against IMGT germline references using PyIR, a Python wrapper for IgBLAST v1.9. Reads were filtered out if the reads had weak V/J assignments (E-value above 1e-6), no CDR3, stop codons, out-of-frame junctions, or ambiguous translated residues. V3J clonotypes were defined by identical inferred V gene, J gene, and CDR3 amino acid sequence. Percentage overlap between repertoires was calculated by dividing the number of shared unique clonotypes by the size of the smaller repertoire. Richness of each repertoire was evaluated using RTK rarefaction, the Chao1 estimator, and Recon v2.1 estimates of unobserved clonotypes. TCRdb provides this immuneACCESS table in a form limited to in-frame rearrangements. Some clones are lacking; in checked studies, under half of them reflect an unresolved V gene, and why the rest are absent is not known. Clonal size and the V and J genes are those of that table, whereas D and trimming came from the DNA. A total of 520,000 or so clones appear in this sample, around 74% of them only once. The top ten clones comprise 10% to 15% of the sample.

Via the germline V gene, CDR1 is SGHRS and CDR2 YFSETQ. The germline V end is reduced by 3 bases and the J end by 2 bases; junction bases left unmatched: 8. The CDR3 has 18 amino acids, counting the end cysteine and phenylalanine. The kept DNA is CDR3 alone, 54 bases in frame from the first base. Comments on this clone: The clone's antigen remains unknown. Base quality data are lacking; no much larger clone is found one base away.

The donors were healthy, HIV-negative adults with no recently reported acute infections or vaccinations. Every donor was a Caucasian adult residing in Nashville, Tennessee, USA. For unsorted samples, about 90 million PBMCs were counted and genomic DNA was extracted with the QIAamp DNA Blood Mini kit. After blood collection by leukapheresis, PBMCs were isolated using Ficoll-Histopaque density gradient centrifugation and then cryopreserved in the vapor phase of liquid nitrogen. The sequencing input was PBMCs. The source is a woman aged 40-49 years in good health. Some clones in this sample may be carry-over from other donors' samples. The sequence is built from TRBV5-1 and TRBJ2-5, with 15 middle bases fitting TRBD2. Here the CDR3 is given as CASSSRPGTSGRQETQYF. The sequenced DNA: TGCGCCAGCAGCTCAAGACCCGGGACTAGCGGGAGGCAAGAGACCCAGTACTTC.